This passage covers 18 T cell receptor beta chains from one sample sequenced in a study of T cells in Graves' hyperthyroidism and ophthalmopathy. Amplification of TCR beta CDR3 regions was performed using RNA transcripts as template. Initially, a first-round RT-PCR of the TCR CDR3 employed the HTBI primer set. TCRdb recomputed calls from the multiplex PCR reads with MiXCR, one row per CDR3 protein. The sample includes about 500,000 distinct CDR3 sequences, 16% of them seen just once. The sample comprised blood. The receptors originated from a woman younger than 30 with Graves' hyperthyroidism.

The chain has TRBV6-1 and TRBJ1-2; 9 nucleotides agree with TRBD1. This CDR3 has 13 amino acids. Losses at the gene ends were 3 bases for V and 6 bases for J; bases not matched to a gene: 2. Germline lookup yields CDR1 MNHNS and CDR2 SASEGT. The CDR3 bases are TGTGCCAGCAGTGAGACAGGGGGTCATGGCTACACCTTC. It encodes CASSETGGHGYTF.

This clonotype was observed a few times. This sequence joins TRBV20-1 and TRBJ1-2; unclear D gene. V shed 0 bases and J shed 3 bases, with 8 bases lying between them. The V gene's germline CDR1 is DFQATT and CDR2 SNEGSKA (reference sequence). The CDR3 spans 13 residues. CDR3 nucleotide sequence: TGCAGTGCTAGAGATGACGGCTACTATGGCTACACCTTC. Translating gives CSARDDGYYGYTF.

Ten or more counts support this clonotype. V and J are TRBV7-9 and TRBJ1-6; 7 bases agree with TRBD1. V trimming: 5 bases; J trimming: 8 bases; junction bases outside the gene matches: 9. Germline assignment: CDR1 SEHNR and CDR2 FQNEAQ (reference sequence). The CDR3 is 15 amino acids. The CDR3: CASSNPGTADSPLHF. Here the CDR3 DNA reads TGTGCCAGCAGCAACCCCGGGACAGCAGATTCACCCCTCCACTTT. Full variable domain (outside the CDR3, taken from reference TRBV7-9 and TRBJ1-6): DTGVSQNPRHKITKRGQNVTFRCDPISEHNRLYWYRQTLGQGPEFLTYFQNEAQLEKSRLLSDRFSAERPKGSFSTLEIQRTEQGDSAMYLCASSNPGTADSPLHFGNGTRLTVT.

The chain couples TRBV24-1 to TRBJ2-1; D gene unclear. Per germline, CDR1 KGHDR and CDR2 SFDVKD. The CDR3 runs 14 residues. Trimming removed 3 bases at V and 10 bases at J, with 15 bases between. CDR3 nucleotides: TGTGCCACCAGTGATGCGACTGGGATTTGGGAGCAGTTCTTC. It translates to CATSDATGIWEQFF.

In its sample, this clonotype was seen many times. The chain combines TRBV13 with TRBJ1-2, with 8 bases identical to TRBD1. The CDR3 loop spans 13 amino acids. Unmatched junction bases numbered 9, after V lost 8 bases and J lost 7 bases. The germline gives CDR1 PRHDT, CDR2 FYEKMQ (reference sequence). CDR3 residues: CASRAGGYGGYTF. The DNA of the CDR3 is TGTGCCAGCCGTGCAGGGGGCTACGGTGGCTACACCTTC.

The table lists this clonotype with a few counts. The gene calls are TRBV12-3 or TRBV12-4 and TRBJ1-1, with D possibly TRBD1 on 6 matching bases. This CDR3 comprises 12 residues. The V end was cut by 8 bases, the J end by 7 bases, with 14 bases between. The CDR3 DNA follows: TGTGCCAGCGCACCCGGGGGCGGTGAAGCTTTCTTT. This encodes CASAPGGGEAFF.

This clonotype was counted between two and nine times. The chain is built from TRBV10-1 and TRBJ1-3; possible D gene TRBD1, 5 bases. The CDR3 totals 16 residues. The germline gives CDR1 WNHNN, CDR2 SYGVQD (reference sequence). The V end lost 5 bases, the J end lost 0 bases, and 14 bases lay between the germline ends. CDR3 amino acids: CASSPTDLFSGNTIYF. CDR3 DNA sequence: TGCGCCAGCAGTCCGACAGACCTGTTCTCTGGAAACACCATATATTTT.

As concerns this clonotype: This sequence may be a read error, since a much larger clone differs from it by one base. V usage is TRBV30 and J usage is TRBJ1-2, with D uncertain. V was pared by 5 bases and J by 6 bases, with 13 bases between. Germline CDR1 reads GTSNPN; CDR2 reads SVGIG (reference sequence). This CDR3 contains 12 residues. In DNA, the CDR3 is TGTGCCTGGGACTTGGGAGGCCATGGCTACACCTTC. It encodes CAWDLGGHGYTF. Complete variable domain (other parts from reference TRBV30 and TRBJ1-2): SQTIHQWPATLVQPVGSPLSLECTVEGTSNPNLYWYRQAAGRGLQLLFYSVGIGQISSEVPQNLSASRPQDRQFILSSKKLLLSDSGFYLCAWDLGGHGYTFGSGTRLTVV.

The CDR3 is CASSDIDRTYNEQFF. The CDR3 DNA sequence: TGTGCCAGCAGTGATATAGACAGGACCTACAATGAGCAGTTCTTC. The chain employs TRBV2 and TRBJ2-1; weak D call: TRBD1 (6 bases). Germline CDR1 is SNHLY and CDR2 is FYNNEI. Trimming took off 3 bases at V and 2 bases at J, with 11 bases between the two ends. The CDR3 totals 15 residues.

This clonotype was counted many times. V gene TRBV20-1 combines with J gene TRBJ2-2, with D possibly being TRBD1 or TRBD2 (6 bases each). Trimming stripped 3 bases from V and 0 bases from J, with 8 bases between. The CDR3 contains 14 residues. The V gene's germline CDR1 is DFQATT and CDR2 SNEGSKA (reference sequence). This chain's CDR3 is CSASGGPNTGELFF. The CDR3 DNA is TGCAGTGCTAGCGGGGGCCCGAACACCGGGGAGCTGTTTTTT.

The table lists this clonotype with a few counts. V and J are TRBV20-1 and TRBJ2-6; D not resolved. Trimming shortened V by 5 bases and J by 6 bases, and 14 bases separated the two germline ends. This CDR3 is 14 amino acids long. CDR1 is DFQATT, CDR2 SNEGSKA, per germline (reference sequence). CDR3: CSAGPPGAANVLTF. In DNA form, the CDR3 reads TGCAGTGCTGGGCCTCCGGGCGCGGCCAACGTCCTGACTTTC.

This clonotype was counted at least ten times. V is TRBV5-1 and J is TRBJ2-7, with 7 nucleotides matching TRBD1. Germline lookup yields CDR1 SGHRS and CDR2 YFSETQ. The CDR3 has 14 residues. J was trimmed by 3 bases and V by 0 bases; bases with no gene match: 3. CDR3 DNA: TGCGCCAGCAGCTTGGACGGACAGGTCTACGAGCAGTACTTC. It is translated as CASSLDGQVYEQYF.

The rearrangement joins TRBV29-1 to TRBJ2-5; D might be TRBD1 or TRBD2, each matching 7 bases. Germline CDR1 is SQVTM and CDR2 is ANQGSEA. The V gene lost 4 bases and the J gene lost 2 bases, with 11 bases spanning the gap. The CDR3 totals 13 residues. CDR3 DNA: TGCAGCGTTGCAGGGGGGGAGCAAGAGACCCAGTACTTC. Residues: CSVAGGEQETQYF.

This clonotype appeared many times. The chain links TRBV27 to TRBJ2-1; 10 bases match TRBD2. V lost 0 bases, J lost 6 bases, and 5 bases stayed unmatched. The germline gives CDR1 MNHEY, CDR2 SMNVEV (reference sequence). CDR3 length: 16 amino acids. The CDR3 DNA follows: TGTGCCAGCAGTTTATCTTGGCTAGCGGGAGCCAATGAGCAGTTCTTC. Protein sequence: CASSLSWLAGANEQFF.

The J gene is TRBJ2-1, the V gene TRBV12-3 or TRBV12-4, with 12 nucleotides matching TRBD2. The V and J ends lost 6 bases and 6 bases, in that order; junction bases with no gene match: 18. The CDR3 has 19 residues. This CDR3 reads CASRGSRRLGLAGTNEQFF. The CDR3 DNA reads TGTGCCAGCAGGGGGTCGCGGCGGTTGGGACTAGCGGGTACCAATGAGCAGTTCTTC.

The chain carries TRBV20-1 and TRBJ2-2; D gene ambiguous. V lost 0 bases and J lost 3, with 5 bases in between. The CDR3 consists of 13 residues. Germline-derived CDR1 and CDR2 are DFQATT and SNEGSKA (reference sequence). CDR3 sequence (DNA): TGCAGTGCTAGAGATGGCGACACCGGGGAGCTGTTTTTT. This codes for CSARDGDTGELFF.

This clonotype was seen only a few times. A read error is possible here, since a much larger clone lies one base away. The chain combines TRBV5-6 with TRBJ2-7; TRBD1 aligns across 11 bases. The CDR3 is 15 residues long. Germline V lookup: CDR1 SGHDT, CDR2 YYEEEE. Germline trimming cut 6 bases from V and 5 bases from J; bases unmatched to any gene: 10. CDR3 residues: CASKQSGTGGDEQYF. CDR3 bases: TGTGCCAGCAAACAGTCCGGGACAGGGGGTGACGAGCAGTACTTC.

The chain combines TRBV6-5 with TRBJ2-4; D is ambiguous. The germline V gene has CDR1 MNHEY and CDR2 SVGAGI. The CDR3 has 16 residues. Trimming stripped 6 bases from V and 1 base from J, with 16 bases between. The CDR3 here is CASSLAGWMAKNIQYF. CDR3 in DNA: TGTGCCAGCAGCTTAGCTGGGTGGATGGCCAAAAACATTCAGTACTTC.